Detailed here is one TCR beta chain. This entry comes from a study of shared T cell receptors in the human thymus. Profiled with immunoSEQ multiplex PCR; TCRdb holds only in-frame clones, not every one. The repertoire consists of 720,000 or so clones, with approximately 83% occurring once and the leading ten covering under 0.012%. The germline gives CDR1 SEHNR, CDR2 FQNEAQ (reference sequence). Trimming cost V 5 bases and J 7 bases, with 9 bases left between them. This CDR3 is 12 amino acids long. This sample was also put to use in a study of human thymus T cells. According to that study: Infants served as donors; they were healthy and Finnish and were having corrective surgery for congenital heart defects. Thymus was obtained from resections taken during corrective heart surgery. What appeared biased in thymic and blood repertoires was the usage of V and J genes. As related research reported, thymic repertoires overlapped highly among unrelated individuals.

The TCR sequence derives from a girl less than two years old with a congenital heart defect. The rearrangement links TRBV7-9 to TRBJ2-4, with D maybe TRBD2 (5 bases). Sequenced: thymocytes. The CDR3 loop is CASSIGLNIQYF. CDR3 DNA sequence: TGTGCCAGCAGCATTGGACTGAACATTCAGTACTTC.